This TCR beta chain was found in a study of identical twins. Findings and caveats of the study: Alpha sequences out of frame and shared by twins had excess low generation probability.

Germline CDR1 and CDR2: DFQATT and SNEGSKA (reference sequence). CDR3 length: 16 amino acids. The V end was cut by 5 bases, the J end by 0 bases, with 19 bases between. TCRdb re-called the 5' RACE reads through MiXCR, storing one row per CDR3 protein. Seen here are 400,000 to 550,000 distinct CDR3 sequences, about 20% observed once, and the top ten hold approximately 0.95%. Worth noting for this clonotype: No antigen is known for it.

These sequences were also reported in another study, on T cells expressing NK-cell markers. That study adds: What restricted sorting to alpha-beta TCR T cells in several experiments was an anti-gamma-delta TCR antibody.

The TCR comes from a woman aged 18-35 years in good health. Input material: CD4+ T cells sorted from blood. The chain couples TRBV20-1 to TRBJ1-1, with D perhaps matching TRBD1 (6 bases). The CDR3 protein is CSADVGGRGMNTEAFF. The CDR3, as DNA: TGCAGTGCTGACGTGGGGGGGCGGGGCATGAACACTGAAGCTTTCTTT.